A selection of T cell receptor beta chains follows, all from one sample in a study of response to subunit inactivated influenza vaccine. TCRdb recomputed calls from the RT-PCR reads with MiXCR, one row per CDR3 protein. The repertoire holds hundreds of thousands of distinct CDR3 sequences, less than 20% seen once, with 11% in the top ten. Source: PBMCs from blood, taken around 5 days after vaccination. These receptors came from a man aged 50-60 years who received an inactivated influenza vaccine. Both conserved end residues are part of each CDR3. The D gene is left open where the match is weak. The size of a clone is reported for some rows only, either as once, few or many, or as a class for expanded clones.

V: TRBV12-3/TRBV12-4; D: -; size: -; J: TRBJ1-6; CDR3: CASRPGGVNNSPLHF; DNA: TGTGCCAGCAGGCCCGGGGGGGTTAATAATTCACCCCTCCACTTT
V: TRBV29-1; D: TRBD1; size: few; J: TRBJ1-2; CDR3: CSVDSLPGQGNYGYTF; DNA: TGCAGCGTAGATTCATTACCGGGACAGGGAAACTATGGCTACACCTTC
V: TRBV28; D: TRBD2; size: -; J: TRBJ2-3; CDR3: CASSPTGGFSTDTQYF; DNA: TGTGCCAGCAGTCCCACGGGGGGATTTAGCACAGATACGCAGTATTTT
V: TRBV6-5; D: -; size: many; J: TRBJ1-1; CDR3: CASSYAGYTEAFF; DNA: TGTGCCAGCAGTTACGCGGGTTACACTGAAGCTTTCTTT
V: TRBV4-1; D: TRBD2; size: few; J: TRBJ2-1; CDR3: CASSQDSSGGFYNEQFF; DNA: TGCGCCAGCAGCCAAGACTCTAGCGGGGGCTTTTACAATGAGCAGTTCTTC
V: TRBV29-1; D: TRBD1; size: few; J: TRBJ2-7; CDR3: CSVNTGQGGNEQYF; DNA: TGCAGCGTAAACACGGGACAGGGGGGCAACGAGCAGTACTTC
V: TRBV7-2; D: TRBD2; size: few; J: TRBJ2-1; CDR3: CASSGLAGGPYEQFF; DNA: TGTGCCAGCAGCGGACTAGCGGGGGGGCCGTATGAGCAGTTCTTC
V: TRBV12-3/TRBV12-4; D: TRBD2; size: -; J: TRBJ2-3; CDR3: CASSFRLAGGPTDTQYF; DNA: TGTGCCAGCAGTTTTCGGCTAGCGGGGGGGCCAACAGATACGCAGTATTTT
V: TRBV7-8; D: -; size: -; J: TRBJ2-5; CDR3: CASSSADRALLAGRETQYF; DNA: TGTGCCAGCAGCTCCGCGGACAGGGCTCTGCTAGCGGGAAGGGAGACCCAGTACTTC
V: TRBV18; D: -; size: -; J: TRBJ1-2; CDR3: CASSLTVSGTPEGGYTF; DNA: TGTGCCAGCTCTCTCACTGTTTCCGGGACGCCTGAGGGTGGCTACACCTTC
V: TRBV7-2; D: -; size: -; J: TRBJ2-7; CDR3: CASSYEGHEQYF; DNA: TGTGCCAGCAGCTACGAGGGACACGAGCAGTACTTC
V: TRBV7-9; D: -; size: few; J: TRBJ2-5; CDR3: CASSPDRSYWETQYF; DNA: TGTGCCAGCAGCCCCGACAGGAGCTATTGGGAGACCCAGTACTTC
V: TRBV6-2/TRBV6-3; D: -; size: -; J: TRBJ2-5; CDR3: CASSYRRQQETQYF; DNA: TGTGCCAGCAGTTACCGGAGACAGCAAGAGACCCAGTACTTC
V: TRBV28; D: -; size: -; J: TRBJ2-2; CDR3: CASSFVANTGELFF; DNA: TGTGCCAGCAGTTTTGTGGCCAACACCGGGGAGCTGTTTTTT
V: TRBV20-1; D: TRBD1; size: -; J: TRBJ2-5; CDR3: CSARETGGRETQYF; DNA: TGCAGTGCTAGAGAAACAGGGGGCAGGGAGACCCAGTACTTC
V: TRBV20-1; D: TRBD2; size: few; J: TRBJ2-1; CDR3: CSAGRGGINNEQFF; DNA: TGCAGTGCGGGCCGGGGGGGAATAAACAATGAGCAGTTCTTC
V: TRBV7-2; D: TRBD2; size: few; J: TRBJ2-7; CDR3: CASSLAEAGGPYEQYF; DNA: TGTGCCAGCAGCTTAGCGGAGGCGGGAGGGCCATACGAGCAGTACTTC
V: TRBV13; D: TRBD2; size: -; J: TRBJ2-1; CDR3: CASSSFERGGTYNEQFF; DNA: TGTGCCAGCAGCTCTTTTGAGCGGGGGGGGACCTACAATGAGCAGTTCTTC
V: TRBV6-2/TRBV6-3; D: TRBD2; size: few; J: TRBJ2-3; CDR3: CASIASGTDTQYF; DNA: TGTGCCAGCATCGCTAGCGGGACAGATACGCAGTATTTT
V: TRBV7-9; D: -; size: -; J: TRBJ1-6; CDR3: CASSLAWAENSPLHF; DNA: TGTGCCAGCAGCTTAGCGTGGGCAGAGAATTCACCCCTCCACTTT
V: TRBV20-1; D: -; size: -; J: TRBJ1-2; CDR3: CSAPLPENYGYTF; DNA: TGCAGTGCTCCCCTGCCAGAGAACTATGGCTACACCTTC
V: TRBV5-1; D: TRBD2; size: -; J: TRBJ2-1; CDR3: CASSLQGTSLRDEQFF; DNA: TGCGCCAGCAGCTTACAAGGGACTAGCTTGCGCGATGAGCAGTTCTTC
V: TRBV20-1; D: -; size: -; J: TRBJ2-2; CDR3: CSATGGGNGELFF; DNA: TGCAGTGCTACGGGTGGGGGCAACGGGGAGCTGTTTTTT
V: TRBV7-3; D: -; size: -; J: TRBJ2-2; CDR3: CASSSQGRPSNTGELFF; DNA: TGTGCCAGCAGCTCCCAGGGGAGGCCCTCGAACACCGGGGAGCTGTTTTTT
V: TRBV7-2; D: TRBD1; size: many; J: TRBJ2-7; CDR3: CASSPTGGEQYF; DNA: TGTGCCAGCAGCCCCACAGGGGGCGAGCAGTACTTC
V: TRBV20-1; D: -; size: few; J: TRBJ1-3; CDR3: CSARDLGSGNTIYF; DNA: TGCAGTGCTAGAGATCTGGGGTCTGGAAACACCATATATTTT
V: TRBV29-1; D: -; size: many; J: TRBJ2-7; CDR3: CSVEFSSHEQYF; DNA: TGCAGCGTTGAATTCAGCAGCCACGAGCAGTACTTC
V: TRBV6-1; D: TRBD1; size: many; J: TRBJ2-3; CDR3: CASSTGTGADTQYF; DNA: TGTGCCAGCAGTACAGGGACAGGCGCAGATACGCAGTATTTT
V: TRBV12-3/TRBV12-4; D: -; size: few; J: TRBJ2-2; CDR3: CASSFGEVNTGELFF; DNA: TGTGCCAGCAGTTTCGGGGAGGTGAACACCGGGGAGCTGTTTTTT
V: TRBV10-3; D: TRBD1; size: few; J: TRBJ1-1; CDR3: CAISNRGRDTEAFF; DNA: TGTGCCATCAGTAACAGGGGGCGTGACACTGAAGCTTTCTTT
V: TRBV7-7; D: TRBD2; size: -; J: TRBJ2-1; CDR3: CASSRGTSGVVARNEQFF; DNA: TGTGCCAGCAGTCGGGGGACTAGCGGAGTAGTAGCGAGAAATGAGCAGTTCTTC
V: TRBV25-1; D: -; size: -; J: TRBJ2-3; CDR3: CASSEPNTDTQYF; DNA: TGTGCCAGCAGTGAGCCAAACACAGATACGCAGTATTTT
V: TRBV7-2; D: TRBD2; size: -; J: TRBJ2-3; CDR3: CASSSRASGSDTQYF; DNA: TGTGCCAGCAGTTCCCGGGCTAGCGGGTCTGATACGCAGTATTTT
V: TRBV5-1; D: -; size: many; J: TRBJ1-1; CDR3: CASSFSDRNTEAFF; DNA: TGCGCCAGCAGCTTTTCGGACAGGAACACTGAAGCTTTCTTT
V: TRBV11-2; D: TRBD2; size: few; J: TRBJ2-7; CDR3: CASSLDSAGAYEQYF; DNA: TGTGCCAGCAGCTTAGATTCAGCGGGGGCCTACGAGCAGTACTTC
V: TRBV11-1; D: TRBD2; size: -; J: TRBJ2-6; CDR3: CASASSRGIKLSGANVLTF; DNA: TGTGCCAGCGCCTCCTCGCGGGGGATTAAGCTATCTGGGGCCAACGTCCTGACTTTC
V: TRBV7-2; D: -; size: -; J: TRBJ2-5; CDR3: CASSDWLTQYF; DNA: TGTGCCAGCAGCGATTGGTTGACCCAGTACTTC
V: TRBV20-1; D: -; size: -; J: TRBJ2-1; CDR3: CSANWPGTWKYNEQFF; DNA: TGCAGTGCTAACTGGCCCGGGACTTGGAAGTACAATGAGCAGTTCTTC
V: TRBV9; D: -; size: many; J: TRBJ2-3; CDR3: CASSVGGGGRTDTQYF; DNA: TGTGCCAGCAGCGTAGGTGGCGGGGGCCGCACAGATACGCAGTATTTT
V: TRBV6-1; D: TRBD1; size: -; J: TRBJ2-7; CDR3: CASREQGAQSVYEQYF; DNA: TGTGCCAGCAGGGAACAGGGGGCGCAGTCTGTATACGAGCAGTACTTC
V: TRBV20-1; D: TRBD2; size: -; J: TRBJ2-7; CDR3: CSARDWLAGPGEQYF; DNA: TGCAGTGCTAGAGATTGGCTAGCGGGGCCGGGGGAGCAGTACTTC
V: TRBV20-1; D: -; size: -; J: TRBJ2-1; CDR3: CSARDLSRSGEQFF; DNA: TGCAGTGCTAGAGATCTATCCAGGTCGGGTGAGCAGTTCTTC
V: TRBV10-3; D: TRBD1; size: -; J: TRBJ2-2; CDR3: CATPGQGAGELFF; DNA: TGTGCCACCCCGGGACAGGGTGCCGGGGAGCTGTTTTTT
V: TRBV5-5; D: -; size: -; J: TRBJ2-5; CDR3: CASSLAIHGAQETQYF; DNA: TGTGCCAGCAGCTTGGCAATCCATGGGGCCCAAGAGACCCAGTACTTC
V: TRBV28; D: -; size: -; J: TRBJ1-6; CDR3: CASQFGSYNSPLHF; DNA: TGTGCCAGTCAGTTCGGCTCCTATAATTCACCCCTCCACTTT
V: TRBV7-6; D: TRBD2; size: -; J: TRBJ2-2; CDR3: CASSLVASSGGARPGELFF; DNA: TGTGCCAGCAGCTTAGTTGCTTCTAGCGGGGGGGCCCGTCCAGGGGAGCTGTTTTTT
V: TRBV20-1; D: -; size: many; J: TRBJ2-3; CDR3: CSARDRSSTDTQYF; DNA: TGCAGTGCTAGAGACAGGTCTAGCACAGATACGCAGTATTTT
V: TRBV12-3/TRBV12-4; D: -; size: few; J: TRBJ2-7; CDR3: CASSLSNLPSEQYF; DNA: TGTGCCAGCAGTTTATCGAACCTTCCCAGCGAGCAGTACTTC
V: TRBV7-2; D: -; size: few; J: TRBJ2-3; CDR3: CASSLAGRLGTGTNADTQYF; DNA: TGTGCCAGCAGCTTAGCGGGGCGACTAGGGACTGGTACGAACGCGGATACGCAGTATTTT
V: TRBV7-6; D: TRBD2; size: -; J: TRBJ2-3; CDR3: CASSDGLAGGISTDTQYF; DNA: TGTGCCAGCAGCGACGGACTAGCGGGGGGTATCAGCACAGATACGCAGTATTTT
V: TRBV5-6; D: -; size: -; J: TRBJ2-4; CDR3: CASWGKGIQYF; DNA: TGTGCCAGCTGGGGAAAGGGCATTCAGTACTTC